The rows below give T cell receptor beta chains drawn from one sample of a study of OX40 agonist ivuxolimab in advanced cancers. Data came from immunoSEQ multiplex PCR; TCRdb stores just in-frame clones and leaves some out. Among fewer than 45,000 clones listed, roughly 89% were seen once. Material: CD4+ or CD8+ T cells sorted from blood, obtained in a trial of the OX40 agonist ivuxolimab. These TCRs come from an adult with an advanced solid tumor such as melanoma, head and neck, liver or kidney cancer. Each CDR3 is given with its conserved first and last residue. D genes are given only for firm matches. Expanded clones are given a class, and other clones once, few, many or no size at all.

d_call,j_call,clone_size,v_call,cdr3_nt,cdr3_aa
NA,TRBJ2-1,NA,TRBV7-9,TGTGCCAGCAGCTTTCTACAGGGGACTATAGGACTACACAATGAGCAGTTCTTC,CASSFLQGTIGLHNEQFF
NA,TRBJ2-3,NA,TRBV7-9,TGTGCCAGCAGCCCCACTCAGACTAGCACAGATACGCAGTATTTT,CASSPTQTSTDTQYF
NA,TRBJ1-6,NA,TRBV25-1,TGTGCCAGCATGGGGCCGAGGAGAAATTCACCCCTCCACTTT,CASMGPRRNSPLHF
NA,TRBJ2-2,NA,TRBV7-3,TGTGCCAGCAGCTACCAAAGCAGCACCGGGGAGCTGTTTTTT,CASSYQSSTGELFF
TRBD1,TRBJ1-5,NA,TRBV5-1,TGCGCCAGCAGCCCGACAGGGAACAATCAGCCCCAGCATTTT,CASSPTGNNQPQHF
NA,TRBJ1-2,NA,TRBV29-1,TGCAGCGTCTGGGACGGCTACATCTATGGCTACACCTTC,CSVWDGYIYGYTF
TRBD1,TRBJ1-2,few,TRBV18,TGTGCCAGCTCCCTAACGGGACAGGACTATGGCTACACCTTC,CASSLTGQDYGYTF
NA,TRBJ2-5,NA,TRBV19,TGTGCCAGTAGACAAAAAGAGACCCAGTACTTC,CASRQKETQYF
NA,TRBJ2-5,NA,TRBV28,TGTGCCAGCAGTTTATTGTCGGGCCAAGAGACCCAGTACTTC,CASSLLSGQETQYF
NA,TRBJ2-1,once,TRBV5-4,TGTGCCAGCAGTTCGGGAATACTAGGGTACAATGAGCAGTTCTTC,CASSSGILGYNEQFF
NA,TRBJ2-5,NA,TRBV25-1,TGTGCCAGCAGTGAACGTTCCCAAGAGACCCAGTACTTC,CASSERSQETQYF
NA,TRBJ2-5,NA,TRBV5-1,TGCGCCAGCAGCTTGGTACAGCTACAAGAGACCCAGTACTTC,CASSLVQLQETQYF
TRBD1,TRBJ2-7,NA,TRBV6-1,TGTGCCAGCAGTGGACAGGGGGGTGACGAGCAGTACTTC,CASSGQGGDEQYF
TRBD2,TRBJ2-1,NA,TRBV9,TGTGCCAGCAGCGTAGTTTCCGCGGGGGCTAGCGGGGGTCATGAGCAGTTCTTC,CASSVVSAGASGGHEQFF
NA,TRBJ1-5,NA,TRBV6-1,TGTGCCAGCAGTGAAAAAAGGTTAACTAGCAATCAGCCTCAGCATTTT,CASSEKRLTSNQPQHF
NA,TRBJ2-3,NA,TRBV10-1,TGCGCCAGCAGGATTAAGCTAGGACTCCAGAGCACAGATACGCAGTATTTT,CASRIKLGLQSTDTQYF
NA,TRBJ1-5,NA,TRBV6-6,TGTGCCAGCAGTAAGACCCTCCAGACCCATCAGCCCCAGCATTTT,CASSKTLQTHQPQHF
NA,TRBJ2-5,few,TRBV5-1,TGCGCCAGCAGCTTGTTAGGGTGGCAAGAGACCCAGTACTTC,CASSLLGWQETQYF
NA,TRBJ1-1,NA,TRBV18,TGTGCCACCCGGCCCAGGGGTGTGAACACTGAAGCTTTCTTT,CATRPRGVNTEAFF
NA,TRBJ2-5,NA,TRBV2,TGTGCCATCGAGTGGGGGCGCCAAGAGACCCAGTACTTC,CAIEWGRQETQYF
NA,TRBJ1-3,NA,TRBV29-1,TGCAGCGTGGGGGGGACAACGAACACCATATATTTT,CSVGGTTNTIYF
NA,TRBJ2-3,NA,TRBV13,TGTGCCAGCAGCTTCCAAAATGCTAATACAGATACGCAGTATTTT,CASSFQNANTDTQYF
NA,TRBJ1-5,NA,TRBV5-8,TGTGCCAGCAGCGGGGCCGAGGGAGATCAGCCCCAGCATTTT,CASSGAEGDQPQHF
TRBD2,TRBJ2-5,NA,TRBV7-9,TGTGCCAGCAGCTTTGCTAGCGGGGGTGAGACCCAGTACTTC,CASSFASGGETQYF
NA,TRBJ2-3,NA,TRBV7-7,TGTGCCAGCAGCTTAGTCTCTCCCCAGACAGATACGCAGTATTTT,CASSLVSPQTDTQYF
TRBD1,TRBJ2-5,NA,TRBV5-5,TGTGCCAGCAGCTCGGACAGGGGAGAGACCCAGTACTTC,CASSSDRGETQYF
TRBD1,TRBJ1-4,once,TRBV7-2,TGTGCCAGCAGCCGGGGGGACAGTCCGAATGAAAAACTGTTTTTT,CASSRGDSPNEKLFF
NA,TRBJ2-2,once,TRBV19,TGTGCCAGTAGCCCCGGGGGGCGCGGAAACACCGGGGAGCTGTTTTTT,CASSPGGRGNTGELFF
NA,TRBJ1-4,few,TRBV4-2,TGTGCCAGCAGCCAGATCGAGGGGGATGAAAAACTGTTTTTT,CASSQIEGDEKLFF
NA,TRBJ2-6,NA,TRBV11-2,TGTGCCAGCAGTTTACAAGTTTCTGGGGCCAACGTCCTGACTTTC,CASSLQVSGANVLTF
NA,TRBJ2-7,NA,TRBV7-2,TGTGCCAGCAGCTTAGATGGGGGGGAGCAGTACTTC,CASSLDGGEQYF
NA,TRBJ1-3,NA,TRBV7-2,TGTGCCAGCAGCTCGACTGTATCTGGAAACACCATATATTTT,CASSSTVSGNTIYF
NA,TRBJ1-3,NA,TRBV5-1,TGCGCCAGCAGCTTGGTAACAGGGAGTTCGGTTGGAAACACCATATATTTT,CASSLVTGSSVGNTIYF
NA,TRBJ1-1,NA,TRBV29-1,TGCAGCGTCGCCTTCGGCCAATTGGGGGGTAGGGGCACTGAAGCTTTCTTT,CSVAFGQLGGRGTEAFF
NA,TRBJ2-7,NA,TRBV18,TGTGCCAGCTCAGAGATCGGGGGCTCCGAGCAGTACTTC,CASSEIGGSEQYF
NA,TRBJ1-2,few,TRBV4-3,TGCGCCAGCAGCCAGGGGATTAACTATGGCTACACCTTC,CASSQGINYGYTF
NA,TRBJ2-3,NA,TRBV7-9,TGTGCCAGCGCGGCTGGGGGGCAAGGAGATACGCAGTATTTT,CASAAGGQGDTQYF
NA,TRBJ2-3,NA,TRBV5-4,TGTGCCAGCCCCCCTCCGAAGACAGTGGGCGCTACAGATACGCAGTATTTT,CASPPPKTVGATDTQYF
TRBD2,TRBJ2-1,NA,TRBV9,TGTGCCAGCAGCGTTGATAGCGGGGGGTACAATGAGCAGTTCTTC,CASSVDSGGYNEQFF
NA,TRBJ1-5,NA,TRBV15,TGTGCCACCAGCAGAGGGGCACTACTCCAGCCCCAGCATTTT,CATSRGALLQPQHF
NA,TRBJ1-2,once,TRBV5-1,TGCGCCAGCAGCTTGGCCTCCGGGGCGCAGGGAAATGGCTACACCTTC,CASSLASGAQGNGYTF
NA,TRBJ2-7,few,TRBV4-2,TGTGCCAGCAGCCGAGGGATCGTCGACGAGCAGTACTTC,CASSRGIVDEQYF
TRBD1,TRBJ1-1,NA,TRBV5-1,TGCGCCAGCAGCCTGGGACAGGGGAAGAACACTGAAGCTTTCTTT,CASSLGQGKNTEAFF
NA,TRBJ1-3,NA,TRBV7-9,TGTGCCAGCAGCCCCGGGACCTCTGGAAACACCATATATTTT,CASSPGTSGNTIYF
NA,TRBJ1-2,NA,TRBV7-2,TGTGCCAGCAGCTCGCTTGGGCTTGGCTACACCTTC,CASSSLGLGYTF
TRBD2,TRBJ2-1,NA,TRBV7-2,TGTGCCAGCAGATCGGGACTAGCGGGGGGGCTTAATGAGCAGTTCTTC,CASRSGLAGGLNEQFF
TRBD1,TRBJ1-5,NA,TRBV5-1,TGCGCCAGCAGACCGGGACAGGACAATCAGCCCCAGCATTTT,CASRPGQDNQPQHF
NA,TRBJ1-2,NA,TRBV5-1,TGCGCCAGCAGCTTGAAGGGTTCGCAGGGCGACCTTAACTATGGCTACACCTTC,CASSLKGSQGDLNYGYTF
NA,TRBJ2-3,NA,TRBV6-6,TGTGCCAGCAGCACACCGGGACTGGGGAACACAGATACGCAGTATTTT,CASSTPGLGNTDTQYF
TRBD1,TRBJ1-2,NA,TRBV5-4,TGTGCCAGCAGCTTTGGGACAGCCGGATACTATGGCTACACCTTC,CASSFGTAGYYGYTF
TRBD1,TRBJ2-7,few,TRBV5-1,TGCGCCAGCAGCACGGGACAGGGGGCAGCACACCCTGAGCAGTACTTC,CASSTGQGAAHPEQYF
NA,TRBJ1-1,NA,TRBV29-1,TGCAGCGTTAGCCAGGGCCTGAGGACTGAAGCTTTCTTT,CSVSQGLRTEAFF
NA,TRBJ2-2,NA,TRBV11-1,TGTGCCAGCAGCGCTTCCATTAACACCGGGGAGCTGTTTTTT,CASSASINTGELFF
NA,TRBJ1-6,few,TRBV18,TGTGCCAGCTCACCGCTCACAGCTGACTATAATTCACCCCTCCACTTT,CASSPLTADYNSPLHF
NA,TRBJ2-3,NA,TRBV9,TGTGCCAGCAGCGTAGATGGGACACCCCCAAGCACAGATACGCAGTATTTT,CASSVDGTPPSTDTQYF
NA,TRBJ2-5,NA,TRBV6-1,TGTGCCAGTCGGACAGTAGAAGAGACCCAGTACTTC,CASRTVEETQYF
NA,TRBJ2-1,NA,TRBV1,TGCACCAGCAGCCAGAGCAGACTAGACACCTCGAAGGGCAATGAGCAGTTCTTC,CTSSQSRLDTSKGNEQFF
NA,TRBJ1-2,NA,TRBV9,TGTGCCAGCAGCGTAGTGGCCACGATTGGCTATGGCTACACCTTC,CASSVVATIGYGYTF
TRBD1,TRBJ1-1,once,TRBV19,TGTGCCAGTAGTATGAGGACAGGGGTGATTGAAGCTTTCTTT,CASSMRTGVIEAFF